One and the same sample provided the 29 T cell receptor beta chains below, sequenced in a study of blood T cell repertoires in COVID-19 (TCRdb year 2020). Preparation of the library involved the immunoSEQ multiplex PCR assay. What TCRdb holds here is the immuneACCESS table cut down to in-frame rearrangements. Part of the clones is not present; checked against another copy, under half of the missing clones reflect an unresolved V gene, and the others are unexplained. The table for this sample lists hundreds of thousands of clones; roughly 88% of them were counted only once. The ten largest clones add up to roughly 2% of the sample. Sequencing was carried out using PBMCs or T cells enriched from blood (not recorded which). The receptors were gathered from a woman in her fifties or sixties who had recovered from COVID-19.

CDR3 protein: CASSLILAGTTDTQYF. In DNA form, the CDR3 reads TGTGCCAGCAGTTTGATCCTAGCGGGCACCACAGATACGCAGTATTTT. The chain uses TRBV27 and TRBJ2-3; 8 bases match TRBD2. V shed 3 bases and J 2 bases; nucleotides not matched to a gene: 7. Germline assignment: CDR1 MNHEY and CDR2 SMNVEV (reference sequence). The CDR3 is 16 amino acids.

This clone was counted between two and nine times. V gene TRBV7-9 combines with J gene TRBJ1-5, with D uncertain. CDR3 length: 14 amino acids. CDR1 is SEHNR and CDR2 is FQNEAQ in the germline V gene (reference sequence). The V end was cut by 5 bases, the J end by 0 bases, with 8 bases between. CDR3 in amino acids: CASSPAVSNQPQHF. The CDR3 DNA reads TGTGCCAGCAGCCCGGCGGTTAGCAATCAGCCCCAGCATTTT.

CDR3 sequence reads: CASSLAGWAFF. CDR3 bases: TGTGCCAGCAGTTTGGCGGGGTGGGCTTTCTTT. This chain uses TRBV12-3 or TRBV12-4 with TRBJ1-1; no clear D. V was clipped by 3 bases and J by 11 bases, with 10 bases between them. This CDR3 has 11 amino acids.

The rearrangement uses TRBV4-3 and TRBJ2-3; 10 bases fit TRBD2. The length of the CDR3 is 18 residues. Germline CDR1 LGHNA, CDR2 YSLEER. V lost 0 bases and J lost 4; bases outside the gene matches: 10. The CDR3 nucleotides read TGCGCCAGCAGCCAAGATCCCCCAGCGGGGGGGCCATCAGATACGCAGTATTTT. This translates into CASSQDPPAGGPSDTQYF.

The V call is TRBV9, the J call TRBJ2-2; 11 bases fit TRBD2. This CDR3 is 15 amino acids long. V shed 3 bases, J shed 6 bases, and the junction held 4 bases outside the gene matches. Germline CDR1 and CDR2: SGDLS and YYNGEE. The CDR3 here is CASSGKLAGAGELFF. CDR3 bases: TGTGCCAGCAGCGGAAAACTAGCGGGGGCCGGGGAGCTGTTTTTT. Full variable domain (outside the CDR3, taken from reference TRBV9 and TRBJ2-2): DSGVTQTPKHLITATGQRVTLRCSPRSGDLSVYWYQQSLDQGLQFLIQYYNGEERAKGNILERFSAQQFPDLHSELNLSSLELGDSALYFCASSGKLAGAGELFFGEGSRLTVL.

The chain links TRBV4-3 to TRBJ2-1; D is unclear. V dropped 0 bases and J dropped 4 bases, with 13 bases sitting between them. CDR3 length equals 16 residues. Germline V gives CDR1 LGHNA, CDR2 YSLEER. The CDR3 DNA is TGCGCCAGCAGCCAAGATGGCCGCCAAATATACAATGAGCAGTTCTTC. This codes for CASSQDGRQIYNEQFF.

The chain is built from TRBV5-6 and TRBJ2-1, with D unclear. The CDR3 has 12 residues. Germline assignment: CDR1 SGHDT and CDR2 YYEEEE. V gave up 4 bases and J gave up 3 bases, with 5 bases separating them. CDR3 DNA: TGTGCCAGCAGCCCCAACTACAATGAGCAGTTCTTC. Translation: CASSPNYNEQFF.

The V call is TRBV4-1, the J call TRBJ1-1, with D uncertain. Germline V gives CDR1 MGHRA, CDR2 YSYEKL. Between the trimmed V and J ends, which lost 1 base and 0 bases, there was a span of 3 bases. The CDR3 is made up of 13 amino acids. The CDR3 loop is CASSQVMNTEAFF. CDR3 sequence (DNA): TGCGCCAGCAGCCAAGTTATGAACACTGAAGCTTTCTTT.

The rearrangement joins TRBV9 to TRBJ1-2; 8 nucleotides align to TRBD1. CDR3 length: 12 residues. Germline trimming cut 5 bases from V and 6 bases from J; bases unmatched to any gene: 3. Germline CDR1 reads SGDLS; CDR2 reads YYNGEE. In DNA form, the CDR3 reads TGTGCCAGCAGGACAGGGGTGGATGGCTACACCTTC. Protein product: CASRTGVDGYTF.

The chain joins TRBV3-1 (or the pseudogene TRBV3-2) to TRBJ2-5, with D tentatively TRBD1 (5 bases). Trimming took 0 bases from V and 6 from J, leaving 14 bases between them. This CDR3 is 15 amino acids long. The germline V gene has CDR1 LGHDT and CDR2 YNNKEL (reference sequence). The CDR3 here is CASSQDGQGVKTQYF. The CDR3 coding sequence is TGTGCCAGCAGCCAAGATGGGCAGGGCGTGAAGACCCAGTACTTC.

The chain carries TRBV5-1 and TRBJ2-1; 7 bases fit TRBD2. With V trimmed by 5 bases and J by 0 bases, 5 bases remained unmatched. The CDR3 has 15 residues. Germline V gives CDR1 SGHRS, CDR2 YFSETQ. CDR3 nucleotides: TGCGCCAGCAGTATTGGCGGGAGCTCCTACAATGAGCAGTTCTTC. It codes for CASSIGGSSYNEQFF.

The rearrangement links TRBV15 to TRBJ2-1, with 8 bases fitting TRBD1. Germline CDR1 reads LNHNV; CDR2 reads YYDKDF (reference sequence). V was pared by 5 bases and J by 6 bases, with 3 bases of the junction left unmatched. The CDR3 contains 13 residues. The CDR3 coding sequence is TGTGCCACCAGCGTACAGGGGGGCAATGAGCAGTTCTTC. Encoded protein: CATSVQGGNEQFF.

The chain employs TRBV30 and TRBJ1-2; D uncertain. Germline V gene data show CDR1 as GTSNPN and CDR2 as SVGIG (reference sequence). The CDR3 consists of 13 residues. V was shortened by 1 base and J by 2 bases, with 8 bases between the two germline ends. In DNA form, the CDR3 reads TGTGCCTGGAGTGGCCAGACAAACTATGGCTACACCTTC. It specifies CAWSGQTNYGYTF.

The count of this clone is one. CDR3 sequence reads: CASSPRWAGPRDTGELFF. DNA for the CDR3: TGCGCCAGCAGCCCCCGCTGGGCGGGGCCCCGGGACACCGGGGAGCTGTTTTTT. This sequence joins TRBV5-1 and TRBJ2-2; D might be TRBD2 (6 bases). V was trimmed by 4 bases and J by 3 bases, leaving 22 bases between them. This CDR3 has 18 residues. From germline, CDR1 is SGHRS and CDR2 YFSETQ.

This rearrangement joins TRBV11-2 to TRBJ2-6; 7 nucleotides match TRBD1. CDR3 length: 16 residues. V dropped 3 bases and J dropped 2; count of bases not matched to a gene: 4. The germline gives CDR1 SGHAT, CDR2 FQNNGV. Written as DNA, the CDR3 is TGTGCCAGCAGCTTGGGACAGAGTGCTGGGGCCAACGTCCTGACTTTC. It encodes CASSLGQSAGANVLTF.

This clone came up a few times. V gene TRBV5-1 combines with J gene TRBJ1-6, with TRBD1 identical over 8 bases. After removal of 2 bases from V and 9 bases from J, the junction contained 10 bases not matched to a gene. Per the germline V gene, CDR1 is SGHRS and CDR2 is YFSETQ. The CDR3 extends over 16 amino acids. CDR3 sequence: CASSLVPGQGASPLHF. In DNA form, the CDR3 reads TGCGCCAGCAGCTTAGTACCCGGACAGGGTGCTTCACCCCTCCACTTT.

The V and J genes are TRBV5-4 and TRBJ2-5; the D gene is possibly TRBD2 (7 bases). CDR1 is SGHNT, CDR2 YYREEE, per germline (reference sequence). V was clipped by 1 base and J by 6 bases, with 13 bases between them. The CDR3 length is 14 residues. This CDR3 reads CASSLRGGRKTQYF. The CDR3 coding sequence is TGTGCCAGCAGCTTGAGGGGGGGGAGGAAGACCCAGTACTTC.

The rearrangement links TRBV18 to TRBJ1-5, with TRBD1 matching over 7 bases. V lost 4 bases, J lost 1 base, and 4 bases stayed unmatched. Germline-derived CDR1 and CDR2 are KGHSH and LQKENI. The CDR3 runs to 15 residues. CDR3 in amino acids: CASSLVTGSNQPQHF. The CDR3 region has the DNA TGTGCCAGCTCACTCGTGACAGGGAGCAATCAGCCCCAGCATTTT.

The chain carries TRBV19 and TRBJ1-1; the match to TRBD1 covers 8 bases. The CDR3 runs 16 residues. The ends lost 4 bases at V and 0 bases at J; junction bases unmatched: 7. The germline V gene has CDR1 LNHDA and CDR2 SQIVND (reference sequence). The CDR3 loop is CASSNTTGGLNTEAFF. In DNA, the CDR3 is TGTGCCAGTAGTAACACCACAGGGGGTTTGAACACTGAAGCTTTCTTT.

V usage is TRBV6-5 and J usage is TRBJ1-5, with D possibly matching TRBD1 (6 bases). V was pared by 5 bases and J by 9 bases, with 14 bases between. Germline CDR1 reads MNHEY; CDR2 reads SVGAGI. The CDR3 totals 13 residues. For the CDR3, the DNA is TGTGCCAGCAGTACAAACAGGGCGGCGCCCCAGCATTTT. It encodes CASSTNRAAPQHF.

The rearrangement uses TRBV4-1 and TRBJ1-4, with 8 nucleotides matching TRBD1. CDR3 size: 16 residues. Germline V gene lookup returns CDR1 MGHRA and CDR2 YSYEKL. J gave up 0 bases and V 3 bases, and 3 bases lay outside the gene matches. The DNA for the CDR3 is TGCGCCAGCAGCCACGGGACAGGCGCAACTAATGAAAAACTGTTTTTT. Protein product: CASSHGTGATNEKLFF.

The chain employs TRBV5-1 and TRBJ2-3; 9 nucleotides align to TRBD2. The J segment lost 2 bases and the V segment lost 4 bases, leaving 8 bases of the junction unmatched. CDR3 length equals 16 residues. Germline CDR1 reads SGHRS; CDR2 reads YFSETQ. The CDR3 coding sequence is TGCGCCAGCAGCGTGGTAGCGGGGGCATTCACAGATACGCAGTATTTT. This translates into CASSVVAGAFTDTQYF. Based on the CDR3 plus reference TRBV5-1 and TRBJ2-3, the full variable domain is KAGVTQTPRYLIKTRGQQVTLSCSPISGHRSVSWYQQTPGQGLQFLFEYFSETQRNKGNFPGRFSGRQFSNSRSEMNVSTLELGDSALYLCASSVVAGAFTDTQYFGPGTRLTVL.

This clone came up a few times. The CDR3 coding sequence is TGCGCCAGCAGCCAGTGGTCCAGCTCCTACGAGCAGTACTTC. Its protein is CASSQWSSSYEQYF. V usage is TRBV4-1 and J usage is TRBJ2-7, with D hard to call. CDR1 is MGHRA, CDR2 YSYEKL, per germline. This CDR3 is 14 amino acids long. V lost 3 bases, J lost 0 bases, and 9 bases lay in between.

CDR3 sequence (DNA): TGTGCCAGCGGAGGAGGCGGCACAGATACGCAGTATTTT. It specifies CASGGGGTDTQYF. This chain uses TRBV7-3 with TRBJ2-3, with a weak D call TRBD2 (5 bases). There are 13 residues in the CDR3. Germline V gives CDR1 SGHTA, CDR2 FQGTGA. Trimming removed 8 bases from V and 1 base from J, with 10 bases in between.

The chain combines TRBV7-3 with TRBJ1-1; tentative D call: TRBD1 (6 bases). The length of the CDR3 is 15 residues. Trimming stripped 2 bases from V and 1 base from J, with 11 bases between. Germline loops: CDR1 SGHTA, CDR2 FQGTGA. In nucleotides, the CDR3 is TGTGCCAGCAGCTTATATGGGGGCGCGAACACTGAAGCTTTCTTT. Residues: CASSLYGGANTEAFF. Supplemented by reference TRBV7-3 and TRBJ1-1, the full variable domain reads GAGVSQTPSNKVTEKGKYVELRCDPISGHTALYWYRQSLGQGPEFLIYFQGTGAADDSGLPNDRFFAVRPEGSVSTLKIQRTERGDSAVYLCASSLYGGANTEAFFGQGTRLTVV.

V gene TRBV24-1 combines with J gene TRBJ2-7; 7 bases match TRBD1. CDR3 length: 14 residues. V was pared by 4 bases and J by 3 bases, with 5 bases of the junction left unmatched. Germline lookup yields CDR1 KGHDR and CDR2 SFDVKD. CDR3 in DNA: TGTGCCACCAGTGACCCGGGACAGAACTACGAGCAGTACTTC. This encodes CATSDPGQNYEQYF.

V gene TRBV7-2 combines with J gene TRBJ2-3, with 8 bases aligning to TRBD1. CDR1 and CDR2 from the germline V gene are SGHTA and FQGNSA. The J segment lost 6 bases and the V segment lost 3 bases, leaving 5 bases of the junction unmatched. The CDR3 spans 14 residues. CDR3 loop: CASSFRGQTDTQYF. Written as DNA, the CDR3 is TGTGCCAGCAGCTTCAGGGGGCAGACCGATACGCAGTATTTT.

CDR3 in amino acids: CASSSTGNSYNEQFF. CDR3 sequence (DNA): TGTGCCAGCAGTTCTACAGGGAATTCTTACAATGAGCAGTTCTTC. The rearrangement uses TRBV11-3 and TRBJ2-1, with D possibly TRBD1 on 6 matching bases. V lost 6 bases to trimming and J lost 4 bases, with 16 bases between them. CDR1 is SGHNT, CDR2 YENEEA, per germline. This CDR3 contains 15 residues.

Only a few counts were recorded for this clone. The chain combines TRBV12-5 with TRBJ2-7, with TRBD2 matching over 10 bases. Germline CDR1 is LGHNT and CDR2 is FRNRAP. This CDR3 is 12 amino acids long. The V segment lost 5 bases and the J segment 8 bases; nucleotides outside the gene matches: 3. The CDR3 region has the DNA TGTGCTAGTGGTCGGACTAGCGGAAAGCAGTACTTC. Translated: CASGRTSGKQYF.